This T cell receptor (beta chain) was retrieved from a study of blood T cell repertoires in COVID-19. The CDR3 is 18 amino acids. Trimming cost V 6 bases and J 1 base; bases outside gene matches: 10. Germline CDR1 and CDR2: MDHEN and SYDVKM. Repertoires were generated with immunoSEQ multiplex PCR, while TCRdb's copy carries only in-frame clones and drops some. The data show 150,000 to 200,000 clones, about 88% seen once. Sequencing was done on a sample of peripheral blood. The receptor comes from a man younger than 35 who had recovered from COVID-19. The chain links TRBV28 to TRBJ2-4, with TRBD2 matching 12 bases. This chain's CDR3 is CASSTILAGGLAKNIQYF. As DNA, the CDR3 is TGTGCCAGCAGCACCATACTAGCGGGAGGATTGGCCAAAAACATTCAGTACTTC. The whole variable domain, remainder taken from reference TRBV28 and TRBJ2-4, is DVKVTQSSRYLVKRTGEKVFLECVQDMDHENMFWYRQDPGLGLRLIYFSYDVKMKEKGDIPEGYSVSREKKERFSLILESASTNQTSMYLCASSTILAGGLAKNIQYFGAGTRLSVL.